This paragraph covers one TCR beta chain sequence. After removal of 9 bases from V and 12 bases from J, the junction contained 19 bases not matched to a gene. In germline, CDR1 is WNHNN, CDR2 SYGVQD (reference sequence). The CDR3 covers 16 residues. The entry originates in a study of blood T cell repertoires in COVID-19. Libraries were prepared by immunoSEQ multiplex PCR; TCRdb keeps only in-frame clonotypes and omits some of them. The sample carries tens of thousands of clones, approximately 86% recorded once. The sample taken for sequencing was peripheral blood. The chain joins TRBV10-1 to TRBJ1-4; 10 nucleotides align to TRBD1. The receptor was derived from a human donor in a cohort sampled during active COVID-19. The CDR3 spells CARLPGPGQGNGELFF. The CDR3 DNA sequence: TGCGCCAGATTACCAGGACCGGGACAGGGGAACGGGGAACTGTTTTTT.